These T cell receptor beta chains were read from a single sample in a study of T cell changes during pregnancy in multiple sclerosis. Generated by immunoSEQ multiplex PCR, the TCRdb table keeps only in-frame clones and is missing some. The sample includes about 36,000 clones, 93% of them seen just once. Sequenced material: CD4+ T cells from peripheral blood mononuclear cells, taken in the first trimester of pregnancy. These receptors came from a female donor with multiple sclerosis, enrolled in a pregnancy study. Both conserved end residues are part of each CDR3. D genes are given only for firm matches. Rows give clone size only sometimes, using once, few, many, or a class for an expanded clone.

abundance,v_gene,d_gene,len,j_gene,CDR3nt,CDR3aa
-,TRBV5-1,TRBD1,15,TRBJ2-1,TGCGCCAGCAGCCGACCGGGACAGGGATACAATGAGCAGTTCTTC,CASSRPGQGYNEQFF
-,TRBV30,-,15,TRBJ1-3,TGTGCCTGGAAATTTGGGCAGAGTGGTGGAAACACCATATATTTT,CAWKFGQSGGNTIYF
-,TRBV28,TRBD2,18,TRBJ2-3,TGTGCCAGCAGTTCCTTCAAGCTAGCGGGAGGTAATCCAGATACGCAGTATTTT,CASSSFKLAGGNPDTQYF
-,TRBV19,-,13,TRBJ2-5,TGTGCCAGTAGTACAGGGGTCCAAGAGACCCAGTACTTC,CASSTGVQETQYF
-,TRBV28,-,13,TRBJ1-1,TGTGCCAGCAGTCCCTGGAGGGCCGTTGAAGCTTTCTTT,CASSPWRAVEAFF
-,TRBV15,TRBD1,16,TRBJ1-5,TGTGCCACCAGCAGAGATGCGGACAGGGCCAATCAGCCCCAGCATTTT,CATSRDADRANQPQHF
few,TRBV5-1,TRBD2,16,TRBJ2-5,TGCGCCAGCAGCTTGGAGGTGGCGGGGGGCTGGGAGACCCAGTACTTC,CASSLEVAGGWETQYF
once,TRBV19,TRBD1,14,TRBJ2-3,TGTGCCAGTAGTAATAGGGGGCTTAGAGATACGCAGTATTTT,CASSNRGLRDTQYF
-,TRBV19,TRBD1,14,TRBJ2-3,TGTGCCAGTAGGAGACAGGGGATTACAGATACGCAGTATTTT,CASRRQGITDTQYF
-,TRBV2,-,13,TRBJ2-7,TGTGCCAGCACCCGTGACAGGCAGTACGAGCAGTACTTC,CASTRDRQYEQYF
-,TRBV9,TRBD1,16,TRBJ2-2,TGTGCCAGCAGCGTTACCGGCAGGGGGCCCACCGGGGAGCTGTTTTTT,CASSVTGRGPTGELFF
-,TRBV9,-,15,TRBJ1-1,TGTGCCAGCAGCGTAGGTCGTGGAGCGGGGGGGGAAGCTTTCTTT,CASSVGRGAGGEAFF
-,TRBV4-1,TRBD2,19,TRBJ2-1,TGCGCCAGCAGCCATCGGACTAGCGGAGTTTTAAGCTCCTACAATGAGCAGTTCTTC,CASSHRTSGVLSSYNEQFF
-,TRBV11-2,TRBD2,16,TRBJ2-3,TGTGCCAGCAGCTTAGGGGTAGCGGGCACCATAGATACGCAGTATTTT,CASSLGVAGTIDTQYF
-,TRBV30,-,15,TRBJ2-2,TGTGCCTGGAGTAAGGGGCAGGGAGGAACCGGGGAGCTGTTTTTT,CAWSKGQGGTGELFF
-,TRBV27,TRBD1,15,TRBJ1-4,TGTGCCAGCAGTCAAGCTGACAGGGGGTTTGAAAAACTGTTTTTT,CASSQADRGFEKLFF
-,TRBV7-9,-,15,TRBJ1-2,TGTGCCAGCAGCTTTTCGGCAGGGCCTTTATACGGCTACACCTTC,CASSFSAGPLYGYTF
-,TRBV7-9,-,13,TRBJ2-1,TGTGCCAGCAGCTTGGGGCGGTACAATGAGCAGTTCTTC,CASSLGRYNEQFF
-,TRBV9,-,15,TRBJ2-7,TGTGCCAGCAGCGTCCGCGGTCATACCTCCTACGAGCAGTACTTC,CASSVRGHTSYEQYF
-,TRBV11-2,TRBD1,14,TRBJ2-7,TGTGCCAGCAGCTACCGGGACAGGGGCTACGAGCAGTACTTC,CASSYRDRGYEQYF
-,TRBV29-1,-,13,TRBJ1-1,TGCAGCGTCAATAGGGGGGGGAACACTGAAGCTTTCTTT,CSVNRGGNTEAFF
-,TRBV19,-,16,TRBJ1-6,TGTGCCAGTAGTGACGCCGAGGGCAGGATTAATTCACCCCTCCACTTT,CASSDAEGRINSPLHF
-,TRBV25-1,TRBD1,13,TRBJ1-1,TGTGCCAGCCGACAGGGGGCTTATCCTGAAGCTTTCTTT,CASRQGAYPEAFF
-,TRBV11-2,-,12,TRBJ2-5,TGTGCCAGCAGCTTAGAAACAGCCAGGCAGTACTTC,CASSLETARQYF
-,TRBV9,-,15,TRBJ2-3,TGTGCCAGCAGCGTAGTACAGGGTCGCACAGATACGCAGTATTTT,CASSVVQGRTDTQYF
-,TRBV28,TRBD1,15,TRBJ2-1,TGTGCCAGCAGTCCTGGACAGGGACCCTACAATGAGCAGTTCTTC,CASSPGQGPYNEQFF
few,TRBV18,-,12,TRBJ1-1,TGTGCCAGCTCACCCGATAACAGAGAAGCTTTCTTT,CASSPDNREAFF
-,TRBV18,-,13,TRBJ2-7,TGTGCCAGCTCAAGGACAGATTCCTACGAGCAGTACTTC,CASSRTDSYEQYF